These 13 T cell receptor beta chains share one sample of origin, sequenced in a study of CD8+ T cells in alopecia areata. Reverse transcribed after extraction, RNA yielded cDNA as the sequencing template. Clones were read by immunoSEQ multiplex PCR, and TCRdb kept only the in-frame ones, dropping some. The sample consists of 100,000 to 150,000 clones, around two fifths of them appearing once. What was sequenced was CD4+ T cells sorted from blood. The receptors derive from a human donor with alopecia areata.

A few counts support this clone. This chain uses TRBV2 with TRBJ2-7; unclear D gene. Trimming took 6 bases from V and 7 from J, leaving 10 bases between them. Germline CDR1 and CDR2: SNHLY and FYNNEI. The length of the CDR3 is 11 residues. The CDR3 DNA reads TGTGCCAGCAGCAGACTGGTTGAGCAGTACTTC. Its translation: CASSRLVEQYF.

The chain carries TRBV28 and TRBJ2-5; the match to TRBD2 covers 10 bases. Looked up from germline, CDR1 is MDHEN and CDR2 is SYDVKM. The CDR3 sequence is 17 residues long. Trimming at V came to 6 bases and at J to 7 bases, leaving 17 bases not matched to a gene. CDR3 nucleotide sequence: TGTGCCAGCAGCCACGCAGCGGGAGGGCCCAACGAAAGGACCCAGTACTTC. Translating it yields CASSHAAGGPNERTQYF.

The CDR3 sequence: CASSTRSFGAFF. For the CDR3, the DNA is TGTGCCAGCAGTACGAGAAGTTTCGGGGCTTTCTTT. The V and J genes are TRBV6-5 and TRBJ1-1; D unresolved. The germline V gene encodes CDR1 MNHEY and CDR2 SVGAGI. CDR3 length equals 12 residues. Trimming stripped 5 bases from V and 11 bases from J, with 15 bases between.

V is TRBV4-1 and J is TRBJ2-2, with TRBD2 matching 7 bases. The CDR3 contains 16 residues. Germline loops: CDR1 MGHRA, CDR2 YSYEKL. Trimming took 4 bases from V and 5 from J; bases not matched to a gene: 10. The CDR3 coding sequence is TGCGCCAGCAGCCCCCCGGGGGGACCCTCGACCGGGGAGCTGTTTTTT. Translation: CASSPPGGPSTGELFF.

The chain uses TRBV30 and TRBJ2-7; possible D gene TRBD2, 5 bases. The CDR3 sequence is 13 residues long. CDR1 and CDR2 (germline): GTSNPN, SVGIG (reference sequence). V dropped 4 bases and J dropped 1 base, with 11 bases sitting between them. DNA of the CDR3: TGTGCCTGGACCGGCGAGGGTTCCTACGAGCAGTACTTC. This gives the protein CAWTGEGSYEQYF.

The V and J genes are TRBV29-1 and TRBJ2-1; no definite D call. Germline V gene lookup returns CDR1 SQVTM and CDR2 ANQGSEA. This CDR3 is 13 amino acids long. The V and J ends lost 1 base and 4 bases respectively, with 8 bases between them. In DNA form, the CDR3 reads TGCAGCGTTGAAGGTAATTTATACAATGAGCAGTTCTTC. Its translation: CSVEGNLYNEQFF.

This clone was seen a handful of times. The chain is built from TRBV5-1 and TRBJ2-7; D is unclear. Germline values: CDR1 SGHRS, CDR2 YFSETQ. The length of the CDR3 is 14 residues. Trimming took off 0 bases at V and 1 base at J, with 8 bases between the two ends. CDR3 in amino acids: CASSLEGRSYEQYF. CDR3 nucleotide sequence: TGCGCCAGCAGCTTGGAGGGCAGGTCCTACGAGCAGTACTTC.

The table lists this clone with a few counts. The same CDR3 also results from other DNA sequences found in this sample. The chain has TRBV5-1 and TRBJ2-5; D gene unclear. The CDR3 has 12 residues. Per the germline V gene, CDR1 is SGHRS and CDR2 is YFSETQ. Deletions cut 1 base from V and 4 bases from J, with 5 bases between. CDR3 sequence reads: CASSLTGETQYF. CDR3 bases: TGCGCCAGCAGCTTGACCGGAGAGACCCAGTACTTC.

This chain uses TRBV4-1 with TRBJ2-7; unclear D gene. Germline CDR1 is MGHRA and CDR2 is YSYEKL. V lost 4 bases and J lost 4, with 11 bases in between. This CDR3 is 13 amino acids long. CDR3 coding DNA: TGCGCCAGCAGCCGAAACCGTGAATACGAGCAGTACTTC. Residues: CASSRNREYEQYF.

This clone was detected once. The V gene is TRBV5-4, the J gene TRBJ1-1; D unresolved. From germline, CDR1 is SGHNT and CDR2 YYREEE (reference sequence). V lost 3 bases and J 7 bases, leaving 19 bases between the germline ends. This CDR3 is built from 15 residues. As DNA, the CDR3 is TGTGCCAGCAGCTCCGATTACGACATTGTCGGTGAAGCTTTCTTT. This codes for CASSSDYDIVGEAFF.

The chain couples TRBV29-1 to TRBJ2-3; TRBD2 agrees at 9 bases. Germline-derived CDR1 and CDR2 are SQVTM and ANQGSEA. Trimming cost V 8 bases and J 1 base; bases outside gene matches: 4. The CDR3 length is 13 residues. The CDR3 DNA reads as TGCAGCCTACGGACTAGCGGCACAGATACGCAGTATTTT. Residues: CSLRTSGTDTQYF.

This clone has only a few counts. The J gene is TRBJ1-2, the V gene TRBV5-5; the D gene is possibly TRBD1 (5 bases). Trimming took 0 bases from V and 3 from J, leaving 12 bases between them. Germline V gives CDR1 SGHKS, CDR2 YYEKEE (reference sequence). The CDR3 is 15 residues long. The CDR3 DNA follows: TGTGCCAGCAGCTTGGCGGGGGACGGCTACTATGGCTACACCTTC. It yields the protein CASSLAGDGYYGYTF. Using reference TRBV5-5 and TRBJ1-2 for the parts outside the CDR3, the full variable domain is DAGVTQSPTHLIKTRGQQVTLRCSPISGHKSVSWYQQVLGQGPQFIFQYYEKEERGRGNFPDRFSARQFPNYSSELNVNALLLGDSALYLCASSLAGDGYYGYTFGSGTRLTVV.

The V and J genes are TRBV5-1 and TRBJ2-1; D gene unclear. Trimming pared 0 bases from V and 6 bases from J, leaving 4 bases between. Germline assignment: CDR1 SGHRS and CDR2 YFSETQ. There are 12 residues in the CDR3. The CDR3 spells CASSLGFNEQFF. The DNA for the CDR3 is TGCGCCAGCAGCTTGGGGTTCAATGAGCAGTTCTTC.